The 5 T cell receptor beta chains below were found in one sample sequenced in a study of blood T cell repertoires in COVID-19. Some clones are missing from TCRdb's copy, which holds only in-frame ones; the method was immunoSEQ multiplex PCR. The data hold about 280,000 clones, with 70% to 90% observed a single time. The specimen sequenced was peripheral blood. The origin of the receptors is a man younger than 35 with active or convalescent COVID-19.

V is TRBV7-9 and J is TRBJ2-7, with 11 bases fitting TRBD1. The CDR3 covers 15 residues. With V trimmed by 4 bases and J by 2 bases, 4 bases remained unmatched. Germline CDR1 and CDR2: SEHNR and FQNEAQ (reference sequence). The CDR3 spells CASSYGQGAAYEQYF. The CDR3 DNA follows: TGTGCCAGCAGCTATGGACAGGGGGCCGCCTACGAGCAGTACTTC.

The rearrangement joins TRBV6-1 to TRBJ1-2; TRBD1 might be the D (6 bases). This CDR3 spans 17 amino acids. V was shortened by 2 bases and J by 7 bases, with 23 bases between the two germline ends. The V gene's germline CDR1 is MNHNS and CDR2 SASEGT. The CDR3 DNA follows: TGTGCCAGCAGTGAACAGGCAGGGGTTAGGAATGTGGGTGGCTACACCTTC. Protein sequence: CASSEQAGVRNVGGYTF.

The CDR3 protein is CASSGTGITEQFF. CDR3 in DNA: TGCGCCAGCAGTGGGACAGGGATAACCGAGCAGTTCTTC. The chain has TRBV10-1 and TRBJ2-1, with 8 bases matching TRBD1. Germline CDR1 WNHNN, CDR2 SYGVQD (reference sequence). Trimming removed 4 bases from V and 10 bases from J; junction bases left unmatched: 6. The CDR3 runs to 13 residues.

The count of this clone is one. In DNA form, the CDR3 reads TGTGCCAGCAGCTTAGTGTTCGGAGTCTCTGGAAACACCATATATTTT. It translates to CASSLVFGVSGNTIYF. V usage is TRBV7-9 and J usage is TRBJ1-3; D remains unclear. This CDR3 spans 16 amino acids. Germline V gene lookup returns CDR1 SEHNR and CDR2 FQNEAQ (reference sequence). V lost 1 base, J lost 0 bases, and 10 bases lay in between.

The V call is TRBV4-1, the J call TRBJ2-7; 11 bases fit TRBD2. CDR3 length: 12 residues. V shed 5 bases and J 7 bases; nucleotides not matched to a gene: 1. The germline V gene encodes CDR1 MGHRA and CDR2 YSYEKL. The CDR3, as DNA: TGCGCCAGCAGCACTAGCGGGGGAGAGCAGTACTTC. It specifies CASSTSGGEQYF.